This T cell receptor beta chain is drawn from a study of blood T cell repertoires in COVID-19. The overall study: T cells, B-cell-depleted T cells, or PBMCs provided the cDNA or gDNA that served as material.

Germline CDR1 is SNHLY and CDR2 is FYNNEI. The V and J ends lost 4 bases and 5 bases, in that order; junction bases with no gene match: 3. The CDR3 covers 15 residues. Assay used: immunoSEQ multiplex PCR; TCRdb lists only in-frame clones, some missing. This table has around 270,000 clones, about four fifths appearing once. The J gene is TRBJ1-5, the V gene TRBV2; 12 bases are shared with TRBD1. The specimen sequenced was peripheral blood. This receptor was identified in a person between 65 and 79 years old with COVID-19, enrolled during active disease. The CDR3 protein is CASSGGTGGHQPQHF. The CDR3 nucleotides read TGTGCCAGCAGTGGGGGGACAGGGGGCCATCAGCCCCAGCATTTT. Together with reference TRBV2 and TRBJ1-5, the CDR3 gives the full variable domain: EPEVTQTPSHQVTQMGQEVILRCVPISNHLYFYWYRQILGQKVEFLVSFYNNEISEKSEIFDDQFSVERPDGSNFTLKIRSTKLEDSAMYFCASSGGTGGHQPQHFGDGTRLSIL.